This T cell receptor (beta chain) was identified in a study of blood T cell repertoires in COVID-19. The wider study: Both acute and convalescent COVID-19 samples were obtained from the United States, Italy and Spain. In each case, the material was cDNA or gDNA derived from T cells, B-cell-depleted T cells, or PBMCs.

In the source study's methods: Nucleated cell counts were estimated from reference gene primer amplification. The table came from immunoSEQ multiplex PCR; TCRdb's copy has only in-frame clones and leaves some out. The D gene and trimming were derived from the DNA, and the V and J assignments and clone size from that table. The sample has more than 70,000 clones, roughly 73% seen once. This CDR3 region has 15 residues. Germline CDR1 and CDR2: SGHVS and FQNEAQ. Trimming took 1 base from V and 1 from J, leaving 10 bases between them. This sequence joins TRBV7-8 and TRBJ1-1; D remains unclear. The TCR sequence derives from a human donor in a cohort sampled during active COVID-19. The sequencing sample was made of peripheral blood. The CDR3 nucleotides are TGTGCCAGCAGCTTAGTAAGTCAGGCGAACACTGAAGCTTTCTTT. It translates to CASSLVSQANTEAFF.